The 27 T cell receptor beta chains in this list originate from one sample, sequenced in a study of blood T cell repertoires in COVID-19. Here immunoSEQ multiplex PCR was the method, and the copy in TCRdb shows in-frame clones only, minus some. The data contain 410,000 or so clones, approximately 91% of them singletons. The sequencing input was peripheral blood. Every receptor here comes from a middle-aged woman with COVID-19, enrolled during active disease.

A single count supports this clone. The chain couples TRBV11-3 to TRBJ2-3; D is unclear. Germline CDR1 SGHNT, CDR2 YENEEA. Trimming cost V 7 bases and J 4 bases, with 12 bases left between them. This CDR3 has 13 residues. DNA for the CDR3: TGTGCCAGCACCGATTCTGGCTCAGATACGCAGTATTTT. Translation: CASTDSGSDTQYF.

On this clone itself: The identical CDR3 is also encoded by other nucleotide sequences in the sample. The chain couples TRBV27 to TRBJ1-5; 8 nucleotides line up with TRBD1. The CDR3 consists of 13 residues. V dropped 4 bases and J dropped 4; count of bases not matched to a gene: 0. Germline V gene data show CDR1 as MNHEY and CDR2 as SMNVEV (reference sequence). CDR3 region: CASSWTGNQPQHF. CDR3 coding DNA: TGTGCCAGCAGTTGGACAGGGAATCAGCCCCAGCATTTT.

The rearrangement joins TRBV7-9 to TRBJ2-7; 10 bases are shared with TRBD2. V trimming: 5 bases; J trimming: 4 bases; junction bases outside the gene matches: 11. The CDR3 runs 16 residues. Germline CDR1 and CDR2: SEHNR and FQNEAQ (reference sequence). Here the CDR3 reads CASSPSGSSPRYEQYF. CDR3 nucleotide sequence: TGTGCCAGCAGCCCTAGCGGGAGCAGTCCGCGTTACGAGCAGTACTTC.

V gene TRBV6-5 combines with J gene TRBJ2-7; 8 nucleotides line up with TRBD1. This CDR3 comprises 14 residues. V was clipped by 10 bases and J by 3 bases; unmatched bases: 11. Germline V gene lookup returns CDR1 MNHEY and CDR2 SVGAGI. CDR3 loop: CATRNRGWLYEQYF. The CDR3 region has the DNA TGTGCCACCCGAAACAGGGGGTGGCTCTACGAGCAGTACTTC.

The chain is built from TRBV19 and TRBJ2-1; 7 bases are a match to TRBD1. The CDR3 runs to 16 residues. In germline, CDR1 is LNHDA, CDR2 SQIVND (reference sequence). V lost 7 bases and J lost 6; bases outside the gene matches: 15. The CDR3 DNA sequence: TGTGCCAGTACCGAACGACAGGGAAGCAGCGCCAATGAGCAGTTCTTC. It yields the protein CASTERQGSSANEQFF.

The rearrangement joins TRBV6-2 or TRBV6-3 to TRBJ1-5, with D possibly TRBD1 on 6 matching bases. Between the trimmed V and J ends, which lost 2 bases and 4 bases, there was a span of 12 bases. Germline lookup yields CDR1 MNHEY and CDR2 SVGEGT. The CDR3 sequence is 15 residues long. CDR3 protein: CASSYQGRHNQPQHF. In nucleotides, the CDR3 is TGTGCCAGCAGTTACCAGGGGCGCCATAATCAGCCCCAGCATTTT.

The rearrangement uses TRBV28 and TRBJ1-1; D may be TRBD1 (5 bases). V lost 2 bases and J 4 bases, leaving 14 bases between the germline ends. Germline V lookup: CDR1 MDHEN, CDR2 SYDVKM. This CDR3 region has 15 residues. The CDR3: CASSLLTIQGTEAFF. CDR3 in DNA: TGTGCCAGCAGTTTACTCACGATCCAGGGCACTGAAGCTTTCTTT.

The chain carries TRBV3-1 (or the pseudogene TRBV3-2) and TRBJ1-3; 7 bases align to TRBD1. The CDR3 has 16 residues. Germline V gives CDR1 LGHDT, CDR2 YNNKEL (reference sequence). The junction had 9 bases not matched to a gene; V was cut back by 4 bases and J by 3 bases. The CDR3 region is CASSRLTGLIGNTIYF. The CDR3 bases are TGTGCCAGCAGCCGCCTGACAGGGCTTATTGGAAACACCATATATTTT.

This clone appeared a single time. The chain carries TRBV9 and TRBJ1-2; no reliable D call. Germline CDR1 is SGDLS and CDR2 is YYNGEE. The CDR3 sequence is 12 residues long. The V end lost 3 bases, the J end lost 7 bases, and 10 bases lay between the germline ends. The CDR3 region has the DNA TGTGCCAGCAGCGATTCAGGTCGTGGCTACACCTTC. This codes for CASSDSGRGYTF.

The rearrangement links TRBV6-5 to TRBJ1-1; D perhaps matches TRBD1 (6 bases). The germline CDR1 and CDR2 sequences are MNHEY and SVGAGI. The CDR3 extends over 12 amino acids. V dropped 5 bases and J dropped 8 bases, with 12 bases sitting between them. In DNA, the CDR3 is TGTGCCAGCAGTAACACAGGGAACGAAGCTTTCTTT. Residues: CASSNTGNEAFF.

In this sample, this clone turned up a few times. The chain employs TRBV28 and TRBJ1-2; D is ambiguous. Trimming removed 2 bases from V and 5 bases from J, with 12 bases in between. CDR1 and CDR2 from the germline V gene are MDHEN and SYDVKM. The length of the CDR3 is 14 residues. The CDR3 region is CASSLINSYYGYTF. The DNA for the CDR3 is TGTGCCAGCAGTTTAATCAACAGTTATTATGGCTACACCTTC.

This chain uses TRBV7-2 with TRBJ1-1; TRBD1 aligns across 9 bases. The CDR3 contains 18 residues. CDR1 and CDR2 (germline): SGHTA, FQGNSA. The V gene end was trimmed by 2 bases and the J gene end by 1 base; junction bases not matched to a gene: 11. The CDR3 sequence: CASSLLVQGAITNTEAFF. CDR3 DNA sequence: TGTGCCAGCAGCTTATTAGTACAGGGGGCGATTACGAACACTGAAGCTTTCTTT.

The CDR3 reads CASSLEGLYTDTQYF. The CDR3 DNA reads TGTGCCAGCAGCTTGGAGGGACTCTACACAGATACGCAGTATTTT. This chain links TRBV5-6 with TRBJ2-3; a possible D gene is TRBD2 (6 bases). CDR1 and CDR2 from the germline V gene are SGHDT and YYEEEE. Trimming removed 0 bases from V and 2 bases from J, with 10 bases in between. The CDR3 runs to 15 residues.

The rearrangement uses TRBV1 and TRBJ2-5; the D call in the table, TRBD2, was not verified against the DNA. TRBV1 is deemed a pseudogene. The CDR3 is 16 amino acids. CDR3 loop: CTSIPGLAGIQETQYF. CDR3 DNA: TGCACCAGCATCCCGGGGCTAGCGGGGATACAAGAGACCCAGTACTTC.

This clone was seen a single time. The V call is TRBV5-6, the J call TRBJ1-4, with no clear D. From germline, CDR1 is SGHDT and CDR2 YYEEEE. This CDR3 region has 15 residues. Trimming stripped 4 bases from V and 5 bases from J, with 15 bases between. This chain's CDR3 is CASSLVEVGNEKLFF. In DNA, the CDR3 is TGTGCCAGCAGCCTCGTGGAGGTGGGGAATGAAAAACTGTTTTTT. The complete variable domain, with remaining parts taken from reference TRBV5-6 and TRBJ1-4, reads DAGVTQSPTHLIKTRGQQVTLRCSPKSGHDTVSWYQQALGQGPQFIFQYYEEEERQRGNFPDRFSGHQFPNYSSELNVNALLLGDSALYLCASSLVEVGNEKLFFGSGTQLSVL.

The chain combines TRBV28 with TRBJ2-7, with 8 bases aligning to TRBD1. Per the germline V gene, CDR1 is MDHEN and CDR2 is SYDVKM. The J segment lost 2 bases and the V segment lost 5 bases, leaving 8 bases of the junction unmatched. This CDR3 is built from 15 residues. CDR3 residues: CASSPDRGLPYEQYF. CDR3 bases: TGTGCCAGCAGTCCAGACAGGGGACTTCCCTACGAGCAGTACTTC. The full variable domain, rest sourced from reference TRBV28 and TRBJ2-7, is DVKVTQSSRYLVKRTGEKVFLECVQDMDHENMFWYRQDPGLGLRLIYFSYDVKMKEKGDIPEGYSVSREKKERFSLILESASTNQTSMYLCASSPDRGLPYEQYFGPGTRLTVT.

The chain is built from TRBV5-1 and TRBJ2-5, with D tentatively TRBD2 (5 bases). The CDR3 extends over 15 amino acids. Looked up from germline, CDR1 is SGHRS and CDR2 is YFSETQ. Trimming pared 4 bases from V and 4 bases from J, leaving 17 bases between. This CDR3 reads CASSPQVGGGETQYF. The CDR3 DNA reads TGCGCCAGCAGCCCCCAAGTAGGAGGTGGAGAGACCCAGTACTTC.

The chain joins TRBV27 to TRBJ2-7; TRBD1 might be the D (7 bases). The germline V and J ends were trimmed by 1 base and 6 bases, with 19 bases remaining between them. This CDR3 is built from 16 residues. Germline V CDR1 and CDR2: MNHEY, SMNVEV (reference sequence). The CDR3 here is CASSLYARGVVSEQYF. The CDR3 DNA is TGTGCCAGCAGTTTATACGCCAGGGGGGTAGTCTCCGAGCAGTACTTC.

The chain couples TRBV12-5 to TRBJ1-2; 7 bases align to TRBD1. The V gene's germline CDR1 is LGHNT and CDR2 FRNRAP. Trimming at V came to 6 bases and at J to 5 bases, leaving 6 bases not matched to a gene. The CDR3 loop spans 13 amino acids. The CDR3 region is CASGESGQYGYTF. DNA for the CDR3: TGTGCTAGTGGCGAATCGGGACAGTATGGCTACACCTTC.

The chain has TRBV5-8 and TRBJ1-4, with TRBD1 matching 9 bases. Germline trimming cut 4 bases from V and 5 bases from J; bases unmatched to any gene: 9. Germline-derived CDR1 and CDR2 are SGHTS and YDEGEE. This CDR3 comprises 16 residues. CDR3 sequence: CASSPNPGTGNEKLFF. The DNA for the CDR3 is TGTGCCAGCAGCCCAAACCCCGGGACAGGGAATGAAAAACTGTTTTTT. The whole variable domain, filled in from reference TRBV5-8 and TRBJ1-4, reads EAGVTQSPTHLIKTRGQQATLRCSPISGHTSVYWYQQALGLGLQFLLWYDEGEERNRGNFPPRFSGRQFPNYSSELNVNALELEDSALYLCASSPNPGTGNEKLFFGSGTQLSVL.

This clone was seen just once. The rearrangement uses TRBV28 and TRBJ2-7, with D possibly TRBD2 on 6 matching bases. Germline values: CDR1 MDHEN, CDR2 SYDVKM. Trimming pared 8 bases from V and 10 bases from J, leaving 24 bases between. The CDR3 length is 14 residues. CDR3 bases: TGTGCCAGCTGGACCCATGGTCCAGCGGGTAAACAGTACTTC. Its protein is CASWTHGPAGKQYF.

The chain links TRBV6-5 to TRBJ2-4, with 8 bases aligning to TRBD1. V lost 8 bases and J lost 6; bases outside the gene matches: 9. The CDR3 length is 14 residues. From germline, CDR1 is MNHEY and CDR2 SVGAGI. The DNA of the CDR3 is TGTGCCAGCTCCCCCTCACAGGGGGTAAACATTCAGTACTTC. Translated, it gives CASSPSQGVNIQYF.

The V and J genes are TRBV18 and TRBJ1-1, with no clear D. The CDR3 sequence is 14 residues long. V was cut by 0 bases and J by 4 bases, with 9 bases left in between. Germline assignment: CDR1 KGHSH and CDR2 LQKENI. CDR3 DNA sequence: TGTGCCAGCTCACCACCGGCAAGGAGCACTGAAGCTTTCTTT. Its translation: CASSPPARSTEAFF.

This clone appeared a single time. The chain employs TRBV4-1 and TRBJ2-3; D is possibly TRBD2 (6 bases). The CDR3 totals 17 residues. The germline CDR1 and CDR2 sequences are MGHRA and YSYEKL. The ends were cut back, 4 bases at V and 0 bases at J, with 17 bases in the middle. CDR3 DNA: TGCGCCAGCAGCCTCAAACCGGGACTGATAAGCACAGATACGCAGTATTTT. It yields the protein CASSLKPGLISTDTQYF.

This sequence joins TRBV5-6 and TRBJ1-2; 8 positions agree with TRBD1. Trimming cost V 4 bases and J 6 bases; bases outside gene matches: 5. CDR1 and CDR2 (germline): SGHDT, YYEEEE. The CDR3 has 13 residues. Here the CDR3 reads CASSPGTGDGYTF. CDR3 bases: TGTGCCAGCAGCCCCGGGACAGGTGATGGCTACACCTTC.

The chain joins TRBV27 to TRBJ2-1, with D uncertain. Germline V CDR1 and CDR2: MNHEY, SMNVEV (reference sequence). V was shortened by 7 bases and J by 2 bases, with 15 bases between the two germline ends. The CDR3 sequence is 15 residues long. The CDR3 spells CASTAGPTTYNEQFF. Written as DNA, the CDR3 is TGTGCCAGCACCGCCGGCCCGACAACCTACAATGAGCAGTTCTTC.

The chain joins TRBV3-1 (or the pseudogene TRBV3-2) to TRBJ1-3; D gene unclear. The CDR3 covers 15 residues. V lost 5 bases to trimming and J lost 4 bases, with 15 bases between them. Germline values: CDR1 LGHDT, CDR2 YNNKEL (reference sequence). CDR3 in DNA: TGTGCCAGCAGCGAAACCCGGGGAGACGGAAACACCATATATTTT. As protein: CASSETRGDGNTIYF.